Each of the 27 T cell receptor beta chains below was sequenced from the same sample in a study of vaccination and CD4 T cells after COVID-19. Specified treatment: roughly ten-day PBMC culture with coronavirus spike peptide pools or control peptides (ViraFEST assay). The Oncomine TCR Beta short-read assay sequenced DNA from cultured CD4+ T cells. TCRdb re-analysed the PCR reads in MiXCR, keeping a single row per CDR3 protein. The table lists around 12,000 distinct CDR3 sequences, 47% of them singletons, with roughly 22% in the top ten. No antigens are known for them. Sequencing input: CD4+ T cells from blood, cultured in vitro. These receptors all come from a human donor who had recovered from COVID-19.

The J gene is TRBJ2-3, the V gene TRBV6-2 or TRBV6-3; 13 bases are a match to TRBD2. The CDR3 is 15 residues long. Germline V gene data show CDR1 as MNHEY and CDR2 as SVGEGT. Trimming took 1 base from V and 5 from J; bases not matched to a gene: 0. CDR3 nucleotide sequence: TGTGCCAGCAGTTACTGGACTAGCGGGAGAGATACGCAGTATTTT. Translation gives CASSYWTSGRDTQYF.

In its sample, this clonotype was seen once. CDR3 in DNA: TGTGCCAGCAGGAGATTAGCGGGAGGGCCGATAGGCGAGCAGTACTTC. Translation: CASRRLAGGPIGEQYF. The chain uses TRBV2 and TRBJ2-7; 11 bases line up with TRBD2. V trimming: 6 bases; J trimming: 6 bases; junction bases outside the gene matches: 13. The CDR3 consists of 16 residues. Germline V CDR1 and CDR2: SNHLY, FYNNEI.

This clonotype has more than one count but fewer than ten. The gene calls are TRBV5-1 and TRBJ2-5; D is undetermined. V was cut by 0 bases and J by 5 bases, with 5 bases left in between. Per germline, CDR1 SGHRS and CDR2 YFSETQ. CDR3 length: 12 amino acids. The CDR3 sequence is CASSLEAETQYF. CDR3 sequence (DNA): TGCGCCAGCAGCTTGGAGGCGGAGACCCAGTACTTC.

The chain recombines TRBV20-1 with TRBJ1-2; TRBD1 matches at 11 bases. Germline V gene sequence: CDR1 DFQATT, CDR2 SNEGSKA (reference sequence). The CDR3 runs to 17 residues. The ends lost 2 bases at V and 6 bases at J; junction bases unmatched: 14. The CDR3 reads CSARFPQGQGVRNGYTF. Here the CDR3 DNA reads TGCAGTGCTAGATTCCCCCAGGGACAGGGGGTAAGGAATGGCTACACCTTC.

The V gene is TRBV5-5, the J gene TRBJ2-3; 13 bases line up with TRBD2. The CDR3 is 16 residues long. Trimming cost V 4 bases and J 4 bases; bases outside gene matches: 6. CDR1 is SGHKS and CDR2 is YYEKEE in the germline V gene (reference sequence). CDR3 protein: CASSPGTSGIADTQYF. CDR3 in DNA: TGTGCCAGCAGCCCCGGGACTAGCGGGATAGCAGATACGCAGTATTTT.

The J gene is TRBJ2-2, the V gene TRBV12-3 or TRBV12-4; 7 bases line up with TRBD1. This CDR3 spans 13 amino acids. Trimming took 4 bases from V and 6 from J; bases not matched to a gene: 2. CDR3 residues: CASSYGQAGELFF. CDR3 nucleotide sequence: TGTGCCAGCAGTTACGGACAGGCCGGGGAGCTGTTTTTT.

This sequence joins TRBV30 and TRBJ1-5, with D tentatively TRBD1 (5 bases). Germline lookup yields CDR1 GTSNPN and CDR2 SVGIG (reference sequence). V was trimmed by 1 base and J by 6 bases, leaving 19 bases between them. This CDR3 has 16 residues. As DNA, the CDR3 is TGTGCCTGGAGTGGCGGGACCTCCGGGCGGGGTCAGCCCCAGCATTTT. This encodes CAWSGGTSGRGQPQHF.

CDR3 sequence: CSARDPGTENTGELFF. The CDR3 DNA sequence: TGCAGTGCTAGAGACCCCGGGACGGAAAACACCGGGGAGCTGTTTTTT. This rearrangement joins TRBV20-1 to TRBJ2-2; either TRBD1 or TRBD2 may supply D (5 bases each). Germline V CDR1 and CDR2: DFQATT, SNEGSKA (reference sequence). Trimming shortened V by 0 bases and J by 2 bases, and 13 bases separated the two germline ends. The CDR3 contains 16 residues.

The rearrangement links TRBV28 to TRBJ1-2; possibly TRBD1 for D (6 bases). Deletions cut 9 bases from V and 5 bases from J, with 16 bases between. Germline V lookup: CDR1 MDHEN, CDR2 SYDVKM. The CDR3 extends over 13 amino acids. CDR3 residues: CASLRGPIYGYTF. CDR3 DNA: TGTGCCAGTCTCCGGGGGCCCATTTATGGCTACACCTTC.

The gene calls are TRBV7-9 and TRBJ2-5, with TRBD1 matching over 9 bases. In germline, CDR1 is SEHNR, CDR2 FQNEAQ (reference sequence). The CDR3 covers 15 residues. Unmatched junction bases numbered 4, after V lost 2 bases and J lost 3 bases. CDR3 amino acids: CASSLMGQGKETQYF. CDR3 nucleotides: TGTGCCAGCAGCTTAATGGGACAGGGAAAAGAGACCCAGTACTTC. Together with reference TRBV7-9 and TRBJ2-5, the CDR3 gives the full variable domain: DTGVSQNPRHKITKRGQNVTFRCDPISEHNRLYWYRQTLGQGPEFLTYFQNEAQLEKSRLLSDRFSAERPKGSFSTLEIQRTEQGDSAMYLCASSLMGQGKETQYFGPGTRLLVL.

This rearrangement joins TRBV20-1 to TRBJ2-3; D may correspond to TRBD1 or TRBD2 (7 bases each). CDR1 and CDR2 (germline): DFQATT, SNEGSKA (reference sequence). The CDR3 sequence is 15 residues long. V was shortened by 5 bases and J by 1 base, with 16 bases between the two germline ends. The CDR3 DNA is TGCAGTGCTGGGGGAGGGGGCAGCCGCACAGATACGCAGTATTTT. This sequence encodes CSAGGGGSRTDTQYF.

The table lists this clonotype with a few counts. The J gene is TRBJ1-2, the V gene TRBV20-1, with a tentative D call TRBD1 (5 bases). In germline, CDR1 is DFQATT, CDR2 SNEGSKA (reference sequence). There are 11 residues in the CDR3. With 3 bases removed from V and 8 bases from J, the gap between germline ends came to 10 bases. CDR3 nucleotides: TGCAGTGCTAGCAGGGATCGAGGCTACACCTTC. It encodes CSASRDRGYTF.

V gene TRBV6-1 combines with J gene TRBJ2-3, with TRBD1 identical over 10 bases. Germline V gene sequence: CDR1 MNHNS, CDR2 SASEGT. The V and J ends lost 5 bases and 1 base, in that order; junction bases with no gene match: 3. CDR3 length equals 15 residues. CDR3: CASSPGQGGTDTQYF. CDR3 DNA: TGTGCCAGCAGTCCCGGACAGGGGGGCACAGATACGCAGTATTTT.

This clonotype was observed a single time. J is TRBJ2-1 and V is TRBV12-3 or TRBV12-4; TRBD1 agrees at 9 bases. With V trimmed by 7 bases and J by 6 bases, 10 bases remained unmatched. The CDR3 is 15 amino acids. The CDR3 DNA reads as TGTGCCAGCACCTCCCCGGGACAGGGTTCCAATGAGCAGTTCTTC. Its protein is CASTSPGQGSNEQFF.

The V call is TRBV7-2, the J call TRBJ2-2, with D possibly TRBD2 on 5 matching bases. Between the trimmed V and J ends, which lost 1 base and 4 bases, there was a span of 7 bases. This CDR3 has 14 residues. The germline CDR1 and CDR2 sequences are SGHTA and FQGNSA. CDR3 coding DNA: TGTGCCAGCAGCTTAGTTCGGGGCACCGGGGAGCTGTTTTTT. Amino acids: CASSLVRGTGELFF. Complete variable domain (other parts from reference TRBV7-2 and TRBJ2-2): GAGVSQSPSNKVTEKGKDVELRCDPISGHTALYWYRQSLGQGLEFLIYFQGNSAPDKSGLPSDRFSAERTGGSVSTLTIQRTQQEDSAVYLCASSLVRGTGELFFGEGSRLTVL.

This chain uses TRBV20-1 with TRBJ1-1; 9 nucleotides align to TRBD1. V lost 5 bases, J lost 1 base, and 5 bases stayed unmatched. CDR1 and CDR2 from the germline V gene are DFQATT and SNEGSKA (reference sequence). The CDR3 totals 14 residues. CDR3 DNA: TGCAGTGCTGCACAGGGGGCACAGAACACTGAAGCTTTCTTT. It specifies CSAAQGAQNTEAFF.

CDR3 sequence reads: CATLDIYEQYF. DNA for the CDR3: TGTGCCACACTGGACATCTACGAGCAGTACTTC. This chain uses TRBV6-1 with TRBJ2-7, with a possible D match to TRBD1 (5 bases). There are 11 residues in the CDR3. V lost 10 bases, J lost 3 bases, and 10 bases lay in between. The germline gives CDR1 MNHNS, CDR2 SASEGT.

CDR3 sequence reads: CASSPIGQGKTYEQYF. The CDR3 coding sequence is TGTGCCAGCAGCCCAATTGGACAGGGTAAAACCTACGAGCAGTACTTC. This chain links TRBV28 with TRBJ2-7; 8 bases match TRBD1. This CDR3 comprises 16 residues. The V segment lost 6 bases and the J segment 2 bases; nucleotides outside the gene matches: 12. The germline V gene has CDR1 MDHEN and CDR2 SYDVKM.

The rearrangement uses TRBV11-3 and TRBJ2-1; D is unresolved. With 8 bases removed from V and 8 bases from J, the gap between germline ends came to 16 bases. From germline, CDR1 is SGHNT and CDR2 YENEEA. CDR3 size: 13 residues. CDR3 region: CASRGPGVDEQFF. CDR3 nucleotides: TGTGCCAGCCGCGGACCAGGAGTCGATGAGCAGTTCTTC.

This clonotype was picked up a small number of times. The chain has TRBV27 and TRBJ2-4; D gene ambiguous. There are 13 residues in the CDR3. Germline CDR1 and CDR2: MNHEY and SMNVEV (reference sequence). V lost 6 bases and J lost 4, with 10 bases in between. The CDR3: CASSNKEKNIQYF. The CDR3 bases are TGTGCCAGCAGCAACAAGGAGAAAAACATTCAGTACTTC.

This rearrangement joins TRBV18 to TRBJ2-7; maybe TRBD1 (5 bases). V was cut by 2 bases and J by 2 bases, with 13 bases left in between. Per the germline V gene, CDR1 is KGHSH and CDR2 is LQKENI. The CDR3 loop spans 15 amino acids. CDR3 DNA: TGTGCCAGCTCACCAGAGCAGGGAAGCACCTACGAGCAGTACTTC. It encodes CASSPEQGSTYEQYF.

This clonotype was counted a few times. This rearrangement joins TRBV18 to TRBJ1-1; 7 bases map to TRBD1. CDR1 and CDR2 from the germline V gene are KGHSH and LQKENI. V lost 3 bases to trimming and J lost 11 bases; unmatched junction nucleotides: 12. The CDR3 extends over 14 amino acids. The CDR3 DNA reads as TGTGCCAGCTCACCTTCGTTAGGACAGGCTTTTGCTTTCTTT. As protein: CASSPSLGQAFAFF. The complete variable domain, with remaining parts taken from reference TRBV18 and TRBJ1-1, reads NAGVMQNPRHLVRRRGQEARLRCSPMKGHSHVYWYRQLPEEGLKFMVYLQKENIIDESGMPKERFSAEFPKEGPSILRIQQVVRGDSAAYFCASSPSLGQAFAFFGQGTRLTVV.

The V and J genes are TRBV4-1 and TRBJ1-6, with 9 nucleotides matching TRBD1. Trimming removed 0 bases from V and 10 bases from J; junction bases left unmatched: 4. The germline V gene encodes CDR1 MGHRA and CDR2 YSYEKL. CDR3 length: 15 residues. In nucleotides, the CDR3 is TGCGCCAGCAGCCAAGAGAGGACAGGGGTCTCACCCCTCCACTTT. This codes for CASSQERTGVSPLHF.

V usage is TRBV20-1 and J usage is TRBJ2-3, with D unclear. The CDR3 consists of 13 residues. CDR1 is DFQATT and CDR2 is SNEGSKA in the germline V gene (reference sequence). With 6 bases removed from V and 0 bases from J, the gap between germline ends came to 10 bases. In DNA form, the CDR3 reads TGCAGTGCACCGGGTACTAGCACAGATACGCAGTATTTT. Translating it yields CSAPGTSTDTQYF.

The CDR3 loop is CSARSLTESYEQYF. The CDR3 DNA reads as TGCAGTGCTAGATCCCTGACAGAATCCTACGAGCAGTACTTC. The chain couples TRBV20-1 to TRBJ2-7; tentatively, D is TRBD1 (5 bases). Germline assignment: CDR1 DFQATT and CDR2 SNEGSKA (reference sequence). This CDR3 is built from 14 residues. The V end lost 2 bases, the J end lost 1 base, and 12 bases lay between the germline ends.

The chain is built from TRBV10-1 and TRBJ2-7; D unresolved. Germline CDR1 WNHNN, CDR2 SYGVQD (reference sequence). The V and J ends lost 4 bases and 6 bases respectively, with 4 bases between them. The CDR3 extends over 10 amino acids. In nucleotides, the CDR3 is TGCGCCAGCAGTGTGGGCGAGCAGTACTTC. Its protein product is CASSVGEQYF.

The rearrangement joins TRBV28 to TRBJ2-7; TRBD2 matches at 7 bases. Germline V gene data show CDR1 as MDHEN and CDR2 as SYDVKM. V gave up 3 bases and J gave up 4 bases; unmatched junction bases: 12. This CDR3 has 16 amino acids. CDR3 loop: CASSFTGEGRYYEQYF. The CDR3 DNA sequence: TGTGCCAGCAGTTTCACCGGGGAGGGGAGGTATTACGAGCAGTACTTC.